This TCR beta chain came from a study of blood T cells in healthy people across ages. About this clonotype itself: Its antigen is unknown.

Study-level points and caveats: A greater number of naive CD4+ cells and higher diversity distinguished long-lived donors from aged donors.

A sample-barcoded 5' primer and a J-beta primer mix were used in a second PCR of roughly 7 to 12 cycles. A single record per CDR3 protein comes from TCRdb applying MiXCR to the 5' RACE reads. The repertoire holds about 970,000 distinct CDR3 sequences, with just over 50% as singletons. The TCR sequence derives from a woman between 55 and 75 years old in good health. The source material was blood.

CDR3 in DNA: TGTGCCAGCAAATTGAACACTGAAGCTTTCTTT. Encoded protein: CASKLNTEAFF. V gene TRBV2 combines with J gene TRBJ1-1; D unclear. Germline V CDR1 and CDR2: SNHLY, FYNNEI. This CDR3 comprises 11 residues. The germline V and J ends were trimmed by 7 bases and 0 bases, with 3 bases remaining between them.